This is a list of T cell receptor beta chains from one sample in a study of T cell repertoires in cytomegalovirus infection. MiXCR, applied by TCRdb to the reads, yields one record per CDR3 protein. Of about 160,000 distinct CDR3 sequences listed, less than 25% are singletons. These TCRs' antigens remain unknown. The sample here was CD8+ T cells from cultured PBMCs, taken from culture after CMV antigen stimulation. The receptors stem from a human donor in good health (CMV status not recorded). Some clones in this sample may be carry-over from other donors' samples. CDR3s include the opening cysteine and the closing phenylalanine or tryptophan. The D gene is left open where the match is weak. The size entry is marked missing in some rows and otherwise reads once, few, many or a size class.

d_gene	abundance	v_gene	len	CDR3aa
TRBD2	few	TRBV6-1	15	CASSPGLAGGKEQFF
.	.	TRBV7-2	15	CASSLASSYNSPLHF
.	.	TRBV6-5	12	CASSYGPGTAFF
.	few	TRBV7-2	14	CASSFETPDTEAFF
.	few	TRBV7-6	16	CASSLGRRGANTEAFF
.	.	TRBV28	13	CASSVIFDPTQYF
.	few	TRBV12-3/TRBV12-4	13	CASSPFTYETQYF
TRBD1	.	TRBV6-1	18	CASSEFPRTGRDNSPLHF
.	.	TRBV7-6	14	CASSLEVGRTEAFF
.	few	TRBV7-2	16	CASSLASWLGNQPQHF
TRBD1	.	TRBV6-1	15	CASRSLRTGLEKQYF
.	.	TRBV9	15	CASSVESGPYNEQFF
.	.	TRBV12-3/TRBV12-4	15	CASSLGPPLGNTIYF
TRBD1	few	TRBV20-1	16	CSARGIRGNEDSPLHF
.	few	TRBV6-6	12	CASDDSNQPQHF
.	.	TRBV6-2/TRBV6-3	15	CASSYVAGNYHEQYF
.	few	TRBV15	16	CATSRDPNSLTVEQYF
TRBD1	.	TRBV7-9	15	CASSSPRQGAYEQYF
TRBD1	.	TRBV12-3/TRBV12-4	16	CASSLQGALMNTEAFF
.	.	TRBV6-2/TRBV6-3	17	CASSYSIGGGRFTEAFF
TRBD2	.	TRBV4-1	15	CASSPQRGARSEQFF
.	.	TRBV7-8	17	CASSLKGGDRAKNIQYF
.	many	TRBV7-9	15	CASSLEGVRYYEQYF
TRBD2	.	TRBV6-2/TRBV6-3	12	CASSYGTIEQYF
.	.	TRBV12-3/TRBV12-4	15	CASSGVKTSTDTQYF
TRBD1	few	TRBV7-2	16	CASSLRGTASNQPQHF
.	.	TRBV28	13	CASSLSLYNEQFF
.	.	TRBV7-9	15	CASSLGDTDGDEQFF
.	few	TRBV7-2	16	CASSLRGDISYNEQFF
.	.	TRBV10-3	11	CATETNTEAFF
TRBD1	.	TRBV30	14	CAWSPGGIGEKLFF
TRBD1	.	TRBV29-1	16	CSVARTGLTGANVLTF
.	.	TRBV7-2	16	CASSLDFGVLNQPQHF
TRBD1	.	TRBV6-6	15	CASSRTSTGSQPQHF
.	.	TRBV4-1	19	CASSQGIEQGPVSYNEQFF
.	.	TRBV7-8	16	CASSLGDPLFQETQYF
TRBD1	many	TRBV9	18	CASSPHPGQGELLYGYTF